Each of the 21 T cell receptor beta chains below was sequenced from the same sample in a study of T-cell reconstitution after alpha-beta-depleted transplantation in children. Unique molecular identifiers featured in how the TCRbeta library was prepared. TCRdb reprocessed the PCR reads with MiXCR, giving one entry per CDR3 protein. The data hold 300,000 to 400,000 distinct CDR3 sequences, with roughly 17% observed a single time. The sequencing here drew on PBMCs, mostly from graft donor cells, taken 360 days after TCRalphabeta/CD19-depleted stem cell transplant. The receptors come from a male patient aged 2 to 10 who had a stem cell transplant for acute lymphoblastic leukemia, so the T cells may come from the graft donor.

This clonotype has just one count. V and J are TRBV30 and TRBJ2-7, with 11 positions matching TRBD2. Germline CDR1 GTSNPN, CDR2 SVGIG (reference sequence). The ends lost 0 bases at V and 0 bases at J; junction bases unmatched: 7. This CDR3 is 17 amino acids long. CDR3 sequence reads: CAWSVRLAGYGSYEQYF. The CDR3, as DNA: TGTGCCTGGAGTGTACGACTAGCGGGATATGGCTCCTACGAGCAGTACTTC. Combining the CDR3 with reference TRBV30 and TRBJ2-7 gives the whole variable domain SQTIHQWPATLVQPVGSPLSLECTVEGTSNPNLYWYRQAAGRGLQLLFYSVGIGQISSEVPQNLSASRPQDRQFILSSKKLLLSDSGFYLCAWSVRLAGYGSYEQYFGPGTRLTVT.

This clonotype showed up just a few times. The chain employs TRBV20-1 and TRBJ1-3; a weak D match, TRBD1 (6 bases). Germline loops: CDR1 DFQATT, CDR2 SNEGSKA (reference sequence). Deletions cut 4 bases from V and 3 bases from J, with 13 bases between. The CDR3 contains 14 residues. DNA of the CDR3: TGCAGTGCTACACAGGGCGCCCGTGGAAACACCATATATTTT. Protein: CSATQGARGNTIYF.

Notes on this clonotype: At one end, the junction sequence differs from germline, possibly due to a read error. The chain is built from TRBV12-3 or TRBV12-4 and TRBJ2-2; D possibly uses TRBD1 or TRBD2 (5 bases each). The CDR3 has 18 residues. CDR3 coding DNA: TGTGCCTGCAGTTTTCGCCCCTATGGGACCGATTGGGCCGGGGAGCTGTTTTTT. This translates into CACSFRPYGTDWAGELFF.

This clonotype appeared a few times. The chain employs TRBV7-8 and TRBJ1-4; D unclear. Trimming removed 2 bases at V and 3 bases at J, with 10 bases between. The CDR3 is 15 residues long. From germline, CDR1 is SGHVS and CDR2 FQNEAQ. The CDR3 protein is CASSLSLQSNEKLFF. The CDR3 DNA follows: TGTGCCAGCAGCTTAAGTCTGCAGTCTAATGAAAAACTGTTTTTT. Together with reference TRBV7-8 and TRBJ1-4, the CDR3 gives the full variable domain: GAGVSQSPRYKVAKRGQDVALRCDPISGHVSLFWYQQALGQGPEFLTYFQNEAQLDKSGLPSDRFFAERPEGSVSTLKIQRTQQEDSAVYLCASSLSLQSNEKLFFGSGTQLSVL.

The chain employs TRBV20-1 and TRBJ2-7; D remains unclear. The CDR3 extends over 13 amino acids. V lost 5 bases and J lost 1, with 12 bases in between. The V gene's germline CDR1 is DFQATT and CDR2 SNEGSKA (reference sequence). CDR3 sequence: CSASRLGSYEQYF. Here the CDR3 DNA reads TGCAGTGCTTCCAGACTGGGATCCTACGAGCAGTACTTC.

This chain joins TRBV7-9 and TRBJ2-7; the match to TRBD1 covers 8 bases. Looked up from germline, CDR1 is SEHNR and CDR2 is FQNEAQ (reference sequence). After removal of 1 base from V and 3 bases from J, the junction contained 2 bases not matched to a gene. The length of the CDR3 is 14 residues. As DNA, the CDR3 is TGTGCCAGCAGCTTAGTGGGACAGGTCTACGAGCAGTACTTC. This translates into CASSLVGQVYEQYF.

This chain uses TRBV5-1 with TRBJ2-7, with TRBD1 matching over 9 bases. Germline-derived CDR1 and CDR2 are SGHRS and YFSETQ. The CDR3 runs to 16 residues. V lost 1 base, J lost 5 bases, and 10 bases stayed unmatched. The CDR3 nucleotides read TGCGCCAGCAGCTTGAAGTTTGGGACAGGGCCCCACGAGCAGTACTTC. This translates into CASSLKFGTGPHEQYF.

In this sample, this clonotype turned up many times. The chain has TRBV7-9 and TRBJ2-3; D may match TRBD1 or TRBD2 (5 bases each). Germline V gene sequence: CDR1 SEHNR, CDR2 FQNEAQ (reference sequence). The CDR3 has 16 residues. Trimming removed 5 bases at V and 3 bases at J, with 18 bases between. The DNA for the CDR3 is TGTGCCAGCAGCCGCACGTTGGGGGTTAATACAGATACGCAGTATTTT. Protein product: CASSRTLGVNTDTQYF.

This clonotype was seen a few times. The chain uses TRBV5-1 and TRBJ2-1; maybe TRBD2 (5 bases). The ends were cut back, 4 bases at V and 1 base at J, with 15 bases in the middle. CDR1 is SGHRS and CDR2 is YFSETQ in the germline V gene. This CDR3 region has 16 residues. Here the CDR3 reads CASSPDASSSYNEQFF. The DNA for the CDR3 is TGCGCCAGCAGCCCAGACGCTAGCTCATCCTACAATGAGCAGTTCTTC.

This chain connects TRBV9 to TRBJ2-1, with D hard to call. Germline CDR1 SGDLS, CDR2 YYNGEE. The CDR3 runs 13 residues. V lost 4 bases to trimming and J lost 5 bases, with 10 bases between them. The CDR3 sequence is CASSMDRNNEQFF. In nucleotides, the CDR3 is TGTGCCAGCAGCATGGACCGGAACAATGAGCAGTTCTTC.

This clonotype was found a few times. The chain is built from TRBV28 and TRBJ2-3; D is perhaps TRBD2 (6 bases). The germline V and J ends were trimmed by 7 bases and 0 bases, with 17 bases remaining between them. This CDR3 region has 16 residues. Germline V gene data show CDR1 as MDHEN and CDR2 as SYDVKM. DNA of the CDR3: TGTGCCAGCACCCTAGCGACTTACACGAGCACAGATACGCAGTATTTT. Protein product: CASTLATYTSTDTQYF.

The gene calls are TRBV7-9 and TRBJ2-2; D is uncertain. This CDR3 spans 17 amino acids. With 2 bases removed from V and 5 bases from J, the gap between germline ends came to 18 bases. Germline V lookup: CDR1 SEHNR, CDR2 FQNEAQ (reference sequence). In DNA form, the CDR3 reads TGTGCCAGCAGCTTATATACACAACCGTTGGTGACCGGGGAGCTGTTTTTT. It encodes CASSLYTQPLVTGELFF.

This chain joins TRBV28 and TRBJ2-7; D is ambiguous. Germline V gene sequence: CDR1 MDHEN, CDR2 SYDVKM. With 7 bases removed from V and 4 bases from J, the gap between germline ends came to 14 bases. The CDR3 is made up of 13 amino acids. This chain's CDR3 is CASNGVPPYEQYF. DNA for the CDR3: TGTGCCAGCAATGGGGTCCCCCCGTACGAGCAGTACTTC.

This clonotype was seen ten or more times. The junction shows a germline mismatch at one end, possibly a read error. The V gene is TRBV12-3 or TRBV12-4, the J gene TRBJ2-4, with 7 bases aligning to TRBD2. CDR3 size: 12 residues. The CDR3 sequence: CASRGPIGGGDF. The DNA of the CDR3 is TGTGCCAGCAGGGGTCCCATAGGTGGGGGGGACTTC.

This clonotype showed up just a few times. V gene TRBV28 combines with J gene TRBJ1-4, with D possibly being TRBD1 (6 bases). Germline loops: CDR1 MDHEN, CDR2 SYDVKM. The germline V and J ends were trimmed by 6 bases and 14 bases, with 22 bases remaining between them. The CDR3 length is 14 residues. The CDR3 DNA follows: TGTGCCAGCAGGCCGGGACACCCCAGCCCCATGCTGTTTTTT. It translates to CASRPGHPSPMLFF.

The rearrangement uses TRBV4-1 and TRBJ2-3; 10 bases are shared with TRBD2. CDR1 and CDR2 (germline): MGHRA, YSYEKL. The CDR3 contains 17 residues. Trimming at V came to 0 bases and at J to 3 bases, leaving 6 bases not matched to a gene. The CDR3 DNA sequence: TGCGCCAGCAGCCAAGATTCGAGCGGGAGGGTGACAGATACGCAGTATTTT. This sequence encodes CASSQDSSGRVTDTQYF.

This clonotype turned up a few times. The chain has TRBV20-1 and TRBJ1-5; D remains ambiguous. The germline gives CDR1 DFQATT, CDR2 SNEGSKA (reference sequence). The CDR3 totals 14 residues. Deletions cut 6 bases from V and 1 base from J, with 13 bases between. In DNA, the CDR3 is TGCAGTGCCTCCGACACGGGGAGCAATCAGCCCCAGCATTTT. Translating gives CSASDTGSNQPQHF.

This clonotype occurred a few times. The chain employs TRBV7-2 and TRBJ2-7; D may be TRBD1 (5 bases). Trimming shortened V by 7 bases and J by 4 bases, and 17 bases separated the two germline ends. The germline V gene has CDR1 SGHTA and CDR2 FQGNSA. This CDR3 has 14 amino acids. CDR3 bases: TGTGCCAGCACCCTCTCGGTGGCAGGGTACGAGCAGTACTTC. Protein product: CASTLSVAGYEQYF.

In this sample, this clonotype turned up a few times. The genes are TRBV15 and TRBJ2-3; 9 nucleotides match TRBD2. V shed 0 bases, J shed 3 bases, and the junction held 7 bases outside the gene matches. This CDR3 is 17 amino acids long. Germline CDR1 LNHNV, CDR2 YYDKDF (reference sequence). The CDR3 DNA reads as TGTGCCACCAGCAGAGATCCCTGGCTAGCGGGGACAGATACGCAGTATTTT. The encoded protein is CATSRDPWLAGTDTQYF.

Regarding this clonotype: This is likely a read error, given that the CDR3 carries no conserved phenylalanine or tryptophan at its end. The chain couples TRBV28 to TRBJ1-5, with D uncertain. CDR3 length: 15 amino acids. The ends were cut back, 3 bases at V and 0 bases at J, with 9 bases in the middle. Germline-derived CDR1 and CDR2 are MDHEN and SYDVKM. This CDR3 is CASSFAGLSNQPQHS. In DNA form, the CDR3 reads TGTGCCAGCAGTTTTGCCGGACTTAGCAATCAGCCCCAGCATTCT.

This clonotype was seen a handful of times. The CDR3 nucleotides are TGTGCCAGCAGCTCACTACCCGGCATTCAGTACTTC. It yields the protein CASSSLPGIQYF. This rearrangement joins TRBV4-2 to TRBJ2-4, with no clear D. Germline loops: CDR1 LGHNA, CDR2 YNFKEQ. The germline V and J ends were trimmed by 5 bases and 9 bases, with 11 bases remaining between them. There are 12 residues in the CDR3.